Below, 20 T cell receptor beta chains from the same sample are listed, as sequenced in a study of beta chain features in type 1 diabetes. Isolated RNA was reverse transcribed in full, so expressed TCRB transcripts were sequenced. The repertoire was sequenced with immunoSEQ multiplex PCR; TCRdb's copy has only in-frame clones and lacks some. In the table there are fewer than 500,000 clones, roughly 14% of which are singletons. The material sequenced was naive CD4+ T cells from blood. These receptor sequences come from a man aged 25 to 40 in good health.

Notes on this clone: Other DNA sequences from this sample encode an identical CDR3 as well. The chain combines TRBV6-5 with TRBJ2-3; D is undetermined. The CDR3 loop spans 12 amino acids. V lost 6 bases and J lost 0, with 4 bases in between. CDR1 and CDR2 from the germline V gene are MNHEY and SVGAGI. The CDR3 reads CASRASTDTQYF. CDR3 DNA sequence: TGTGCCAGCAGGGCTAGCACAGATACGCAGTATTTT.

The rearrangement links TRBV7-2 to TRBJ2-7; D perhaps matches TRBD2 (5 bases). Germline CDR1 SGHTA, CDR2 FQGNSA. Trimming took 9 bases from V and 0 from J, leaving 18 bases between them. The CDR3 contains 15 residues. CDR3 in amino acids: CASAVGRVSSYEQYV. The CDR3 DNA sequence: TGTGCCAGTGCCGTTGGGCGGGTTAGCTCCTACGAGCAGTACGTC.

This chain links TRBV18 with TRBJ2-5, with D perhaps matching TRBD1 (5 bases). The CDR3 has 13 amino acids. CDR1 KGHSH and CDR2 LQKENI come from the germline V gene. V lost 6 bases and J 5 bases, leaving 13 bases between the germline ends. This CDR3 reads CASSLRAMETQYF. The CDR3 DNA follows: TGTGCCAGCTCGCTCAGGGCAATGGAGACCCAGTACTTC.

This CDR3 is CSARKTEQFF. The CDR3, as DNA: TGCAGTGCTAGAAAGACCGAGCAGTTCTTC. The chain is built from TRBV20-1 and TRBJ2-1; no clear D. The CDR3 is made up of 10 amino acids. Trimming pared 2 bases from V and 10 bases from J, leaving 6 bases between. Germline-derived CDR1 and CDR2 are DFQATT and SNEGSKA (reference sequence).

A word on this clone: Different DNA sequences within this sample yield the same CDR3. The chain is built from TRBV6-5 and TRBJ2-3; D possibly corresponds to TRBD1 (6 bases). The CDR3 covers 13 residues. The germline gives CDR1 MNHEY, CDR2 SVGAGI. With 6 bases removed from V and 1 base from J, the gap between germline ends came to 8 bases. CDR3 DNA sequence: TGTGCCAGCAGCCGGACAGGCACAGATACGCAGTATTTT. Amino acid sequence: CASSRTGTDTQYF.

V and J are TRBV5-4 and TRBJ2-5; 14 bases match TRBD2. Trimming at V came to 7 bases and at J to 5 bases, leaving 7 bases not matched to a gene. The germline gives CDR1 SGHNT, CDR2 YYREEE (reference sequence). There are 15 residues in the CDR3. The CDR3 bases are TGTGCCAGCCATGGGACTAGCGGGAGCATGGAGACCCAGTACTTC. Amino acids: CASHGTSGSMETQYF.

The chain is built from TRBV30 and TRBJ2-2; 9 bases map to TRBD2. This CDR3 has 14 residues. Trimming removed 1 base from V and 8 bases from J; junction bases left unmatched: 5. CDR1 GTSNPN and CDR2 SVGIG come from the germline V gene (reference sequence). CDR3 in amino acids: CAWSEGLAGGELFF. The CDR3, as DNA: TGTGCCTGGAGTGAAGGGCTAGCGGGAGGGGAGCTGTTTTTT.

This clone was seen only a few times. V usage is TRBV4-3 and J usage is TRBJ2-1; TRBD1 matches 7 bases. CDR1 is LGHNA, CDR2 YSLEER, per germline. This CDR3 is 15 amino acids long. V trimming: 4 bases; J trimming: 1 base; junction bases outside the gene matches: 4. CDR3 nucleotide sequence: TGCGCCAGCAGCCTAGGACAGGATTCCTACAATGAGCAGTTCTTC. Translated: CASSLGQDSYNEQFF.

The chain uses TRBV2 and TRBJ1-6; D uncertain. Between the trimmed V and J ends, which lost 6 bases and 5 bases, there was a span of 11 bases. Germline V gene lookup returns CDR1 SNHLY and CDR2 FYNNEI. The CDR3 covers 14 residues. Written as DNA, the CDR3 is TGTGCCAGCAGGGGAGGGATCAATAATTCACCCCTCCACTTT. Protein sequence: CASRGGINNSPLHF.

The chain has TRBV25-1 and TRBJ2-1; D is perhaps TRBD1 (6 bases). The CDR3 covers 13 residues. Per the germline V gene, CDR1 is MGHDK and CDR2 is SYGVNS. V dropped 8 bases and J dropped 7 bases, with 15 bases sitting between them. For the CDR3, the DNA is TGTGCCAGCGGACGACAGGTAGGGAATGAGCAGTTCTTC. Translated: CASGRQVGNEQFF. Full variable domain (rest looked up from reference TRBV25-1 and TRBJ2-1): EADIYQTPRYLVIGTGKKITLECSQTMGHDKMYWYQQDPGMELHLIHYSYGVNSTEKGDLSSESTVSRIRTEHFPLTLESARPSHTSQYLCASGRQVGNEQFFGPGTRLTVL.

This clone was detected only a few times. This rearrangement joins TRBV9 to TRBJ2-1; 7 bases fit TRBD1. The V segment lost 3 bases and the J segment 1 base; nucleotides outside the gene matches: 4. The germline V gene has CDR1 SGDLS and CDR2 YYNGEE. This CDR3 has 15 amino acids. The CDR3: CASSATGESYNEQFF. The CDR3 DNA reads as TGTGCCAGCAGCGCCACAGGGGAATCCTACAATGAGCAGTTCTTC. The whole variable domain, filled in from reference TRBV9 and TRBJ2-1, reads DSGVTQTPKHLITATGQRVTLRCSPRSGDLSVYWYQQSLDQGLQFLIQYYNGEERAKGNILERFSAQQFPDLHSELNLSSLELGDSALYFCASSATGESYNEQFFGPGTRLTVL.

As for this clone: Different DNA sequences within this sample yield the same CDR3. V is TRBV9 and J is TRBJ2-1, with no clear D. The CDR3 sequence is 15 residues long. Germline assignment: CDR1 SGDLS and CDR2 YYNGEE. The V end lost 0 bases, the J end lost 2 bases, and 9 bases lay between the germline ends. CDR3 residues: CASSVAGQTYNEQFF. Here the CDR3 DNA reads TGTGCCAGCAGCGTAGCCGGGCAGACCTACAATGAGCAGTTCTTC.

The chain uses TRBV29-1 and TRBJ1-5; 7 bases are a match to TRBD1. CDR1 and CDR2 (germline): SQVTM, ANQGSEA. Unmatched junction bases numbered 5, after V lost 7 bases and J lost 5 bases. The length of the CDR3 is 12 residues. The CDR3 loop reads CSAGTEDQPQHF. The CDR3 DNA sequence: TGCAGCGCAGGGACAGAAGATCAGCCCCAGCATTTT.

The table lists this clone with a few counts. The chain combines TRBV4-1 with TRBJ1-1, with unresolved D. CDR1 and CDR2 (germline): MGHRA, YSYEKL. This CDR3 has 16 residues. V was shortened by 0 bases and J by 5 bases, with 16 bases between the two germline ends. The CDR3 DNA is TGCGCCAGCAGCCAAGAACGAAGCGGAGAAAGGACTGAAGCTTTCTTT. It encodes CASSQERSGERTEAFF.

This clone was observed a few times. The chain employs TRBV5-1 and TRBJ1-1; D is unclear. CDR3 length: 13 residues. The V end was cut by 4 bases, the J end by 0 bases, with 7 bases between. CDR1 and CDR2 (germline): SGHRS, YFSETQ. The DNA for the CDR3 is TGCGCCAGCAGCAAATCAGTGAACACTGAAGCTTTCTTT. It codes for CASSKSVNTEAFF. Using reference TRBV5-1 and TRBJ1-1 for the parts outside the CDR3, the full variable domain is KAGVTQTPRYLIKTRGQQVTLSCSPISGHRSVSWYQQTPGQGLQFLFEYFSETQRNKGNFPGRFSGRQFSNSRSEMNVSTLELGDSALYLCASSKSVNTEAFFGQGTRLTVV.

The chain has TRBV7-3 and TRBJ2-2, with D tentatively TRBD2 (5 bases). Trimming shortened V by 5 bases and J by 4 bases, and 11 bases separated the two germline ends. CDR1 SGHTA and CDR2 FQGTGA come from the germline V gene. The CDR3 runs to 14 residues. As DNA, the CDR3 is TGTGCCAGCAGCCCCACTAGAGGCACCGGGGAGCTGTTTTTT. Translated: CASSPTRGTGELFF.

In the case of this clone: The same CDR3 can be traced to other DNA sequences in this sample. The chain recombines TRBV30 with TRBJ2-5; D may correspond to TRBD1 or TRBD2 (5 bases each). Germline V lookup: CDR1 GTSNPN, CDR2 SVGIG (reference sequence). V gave up 2 bases and J gave up 5 bases, with 9 bases separating them. The CDR3 is 12 amino acids. In DNA, the CDR3 is TGTGCCTGGAGTCCAGAGGGGGAGACCCAGTACTTC. Translated: CAWSPEGETQYF.

Remarks on this clone: The junction departs from the called germline gene at one end, perhaps through a read error. The chain employs TRBV9 and TRBJ1-2; possibly TRBD1 for D (5 bases). The germline gives CDR1 SGDLS, CDR2 YYNGEE. The CDR3 sequence is 13 residues long. The CDR3 loop is CACSVVQGYGYTF. DNA for the CDR3: TGTGCCTGCAGCGTAGTTCAGGGCTATGGCTACACCTTC.

This clone was seen only a few times. V gene TRBV5-1 combines with J gene TRBJ2-5; D gene uncertain. The germline V gene encodes CDR1 SGHRS and CDR2 YFSETQ. Between the trimmed V and J ends, which lost 4 bases and 5 bases, there was a span of 12 bases. The CDR3 consists of 13 residues. The DNA for the CDR3 is TGCGCCAGCAGCCCGGCCCAGCCGGAGACCCAGTACTTC. It translates to CASSPAQPETQYF.

This clone has just a few counts. V gene TRBV28 combines with J gene TRBJ2-7; either TRBD1 or TRBD2 may fit D (5 bases each). Germline V gene lookup returns CDR1 MDHEN and CDR2 SYDVKM. This CDR3 region has 14 residues. The ends were cut back, 6 bases at V and 7 bases at J, with 19 bases in the middle. CDR3 loop: CASSPPGTQWEQYV. CDR3 DNA sequence: TGTGCCAGCAGCCCCCCCGGGACCCAGTGGGAGCAGTACGTC.